Included here is one T cell receptor beta chain sequence, with context. The antigen is undetermined. The source of the sample is a study of T cell responses to AZD1222 COVID-19 vaccine. The table came from immunoSEQ multiplex PCR; TCRdb's copy has only in-frame clones and leaves some out. The table includes under 140,000 clones, roughly 93% detected once. Whole-study findings and limits: The study sampled repertoires only after the peak T cell response. Receipt of two AZD1222 doses was followed by a rise in Spike-specific TCR breadth and depth. Clonal diversity may have been underestimated, and the donors were mostly white British, with more females than males.

This specimen was peripheral blood, taken 28 days after the second AZD1222 dose. The source is an adult who received the AZD1222 COVID-19 vaccine.

The CDR3, as DNA: TGTGCCAGCAGAATAGCGGGAGGGAGGTACAATGAGCAGTTCTTC. Translating it yields CASRIAGGRYNEQFF. This sequence joins TRBV3-1 (or the pseudogene TRBV3-2) and TRBJ2-1, with 11 bases aligning to TRBD2. After removal of 6 bases from V and 4 bases from J, the junction contained 5 bases not matched to a gene. This CDR3 is 15 amino acids long. The V gene's germline CDR1 is LGHDT and CDR2 YNNKEL (reference sequence).